This T cell receptor beta chain was sequenced in a study of CD8+ T cells in alopecia areata. Indicated treatment: oral pan-JAK inhibitor, 5-10 mg twice daily. Those with alopecia areata gave lesional scalp punch biopsies and peripheral blood. The V gene lost 10 bases and the J gene lost 1 base, with 15 bases spanning the gap. Per the germline V gene, CDR1 is ENHRY and CDR2 is SYGVKD. CDR3 size: 14 residues. Reverse transcription of extracted RNA yielded cDNA, which provided the sequencing template. Data came from immunoSEQ multiplex PCR; TCRdb stores just in-frame clones and leaves some out. The table has about 5,800 clones, around 60% seen once. With respect to this clone: Its antigen is currently unknown.

Study-wide findings and caveats: Scalp and blood samples kept many expanded lesional clones throughout tofacitinib. Clonality in lesional scalp, especially alopecia totalis/universalis, exceeded that of normal scalp.

The TCR sequence derives from a human donor with alopecia areata. The sequencing here drew on skin, taken at roughly week 30, from a patient treated with tofacitinib. V gene TRBV10-3 combines with J gene TRBJ2-3; D is undetermined. The CDR3 reads CATLRVYGTDTQYF. In nucleotides, the CDR3 is TGTGCCACCCTACGGGTCTATGGCACAGATACGCAGTATTTT.